Only a few counts were recorded for the clone carrying this T cell receptor (beta chain). The entry originates in a study of cytomegalovirus exposure and HLA in healthy donors. J was trimmed by 8 bases and V by 6 bases; bases with no gene match: 11. CDR1 is SNHLY and CDR2 is FYNNEI in the germline V gene. This CDR3 has 14 amino acids. The study ran its PCR with 60 Vbeta and 13 Jbeta primers. Profiling relied on immunoSEQ multiplex PCR, and the TCRdb table lists in-frame clones only, not all of them. The data hold approximately 27,000 clones, with 70% observed a single time. The sample was PBMCs. The chain joins TRBV2 to TRBJ1-2, with 8 bases that match TRBD1. This clonotype was obtained from a woman in her forties or fifties in good health and CMV-seronegative. CDR3 nucleotide sequence: TGTGCCAGCAGAGAGGGGACAGGAGCGAGAGGCTACACCTTC. Translation gives CASREGTGARGYTF.